This T cell receptor (beta chain) came from a study of cytomegalovirus exposure and HLA in healthy donors. V was trimmed by 2 bases and J by 4 bases, leaving 11 bases between them. The CDR3 is 14 amino acids. The germline V gene encodes CDR1 MNHEY and CDR2 SVGAGI. This clone was detected only a few times. Researchers ran the PCR with 60 Vbeta and 13 Jbeta primers. Method: immunoSEQ multiplex PCR; TCRdb's copy keeps in-frame clones and lacks some. The sample lists about 160,000 clones; about 77% were seen once. The rearrangement links TRBV6-5 to TRBJ1-2; perhaps TRBD1 as D (6 bases). The TCR originated in a man aged 25-45 years in good health and CMV-seronegative. Sequenced sample: PBMCs. The chain's CDR3 is CASSYDGTSYGYTF. CDR3 coding DNA: TGTGCCAGCAGTTACGACGGGACATCCTATGGCTACACCTTC.